These 22 T cell receptor beta chains were sequenced from one sample in a study of cytomegalovirus exposure and HLA in healthy donors. Use of 60 Vbeta and 13 Jbeta primers characterized the PCR. This table comes from immunoSEQ multiplex PCR, and its TCRdb copy is limited to in-frame clones, with some not included. This sample contains about 140,000 clones. The sequencing sample was made of PBMCs. The receptors here all came from a male donor in good health and CMV-seronegative.

The V and J genes are TRBV27 and TRBJ2-3; unclear D gene. V lost 2 bases, J lost 1 base, and 4 bases lay in between. The CDR3 has 13 amino acids. Germline values: CDR1 MNHEY, CDR2 SMNVEV (reference sequence). CDR3 nucleotide sequence: TGTGCCAGCAGTTTAAGCGGCACAGATACGCAGTATTTT. Translation: CASSLSGTDTQYF.

V gene TRBV15 combines with J gene TRBJ2-3; 9 bases line up with TRBD2. The V gene end was trimmed by 3 bases and the J gene end by 5 bases; junction bases not matched to a gene: 6. The CDR3 spans 15 residues. The germline V gene encodes CDR1 LNHNV and CDR2 YYDKDF (reference sequence). The CDR3 nucleotides read TGTGCCACCAGCAGGAGACTAGCGGAAAGAGATACGCAGTATTTT. It is translated as CATSRRLAERDTQYF.

The rearrangement uses TRBV6-1 and TRBJ1-1; possible D gene TRBD1, 6 bases. The CDR3 spans 12 residues. V lost 8 bases and J lost 11, with 18 bases in between. The V gene's germline CDR1 is MNHNS and CDR2 SASEGT. The CDR3 DNA reads as TGTGCCAGCTGGCTGGTCCAGGGGATGGCTTTCTTT. It specifies CASWLVQGMAFF.

Of note for this clone: The same CDR3 can be traced to other DNA sequences in this sample. CDR3 sequence reads: CSVRGNTEAFF. CDR3 in DNA: TGCAGCGTAAGGGGGAACACTGAAGCTTTCTTT. The rearrangement joins TRBV29-1 to TRBJ1-1, with a possible D match to TRBD1 (5 bases). V was clipped by 6 bases and J by 1 base, with 6 bases between them. Per germline, CDR1 SQVTM and CDR2 ANQGSEA. The CDR3 runs 11 residues.

On this clone itself: Its ends do not fully match the called genes, so a read error is possible. The same CDR3 arises from other DNA sequences in this sample as well. This rearrangement joins TRBV30 to TRBJ2-5; D is perhaps TRBD2 (5 bases). This CDR3 is built from 16 residues. In germline, CDR1 is GTSNPN, CDR2 SVGIG (reference sequence). The CDR3 is CAWSVLGRPDQETQYF. CDR3 bases: TGTGCCTGGAGTGTACTAGGGCGGCCTGACCAAGAAACCCAGTACTTC.

The CDR3, as DNA: TGTGCCAGCAGTTTCGACAGGGGGCGTCTTGGGGCTTTCTTT. It yields the protein CASSFDRGRLGAFF. The V call is TRBV6-5, the J call TRBJ1-1; 10 nucleotides align to TRBD1. The junction had 10 bases not matched to a gene; V was cut back by 4 bases and J by 11 bases. In germline, CDR1 is MNHEY, CDR2 SVGAGI. The CDR3 length is 14 residues.

The genes are TRBV30 and TRBJ2-3; the match to TRBD2 covers 10 bases. Germline V gene sequence: CDR1 GTSNPN, CDR2 SVGIG (reference sequence). This CDR3 spans 13 amino acids. V shed 4 bases and J 6 bases; nucleotides not matched to a gene: 4. CDR3 coding DNA: TGTGCCTGGACTAGCGGGAGTCCCGATACGCAGTATTTT. This sequence encodes CAWTSGSPDTQYF.

The chain recombines TRBV30 with TRBJ1-3, with 7 positions matching TRBD1. The CDR3 has 15 amino acids. V lost 2 bases and J lost 1; bases outside the gene matches: 5. Germline V gives CDR1 GTSNPN, CDR2 SVGIG (reference sequence). The CDR3 sequence: CAWSRTGDSGNTIYF. In nucleotides, the CDR3 is TGTGCCTGGAGTAGGACAGGTGATTCTGGAAACACCATATATTTT.

The chain carries TRBV6-6 and TRBJ2-4, with D possibly being TRBD1 (5 bases). The germline CDR1 and CDR2 sequences are MNHNY and SVGAGI (reference sequence). The V gene lost 5 bases and the J gene lost 0 bases, with 11 bases spanning the gap. This CDR3 has 15 residues. DNA for the CDR3: TGTGCCAGCAGTGCGCCGACAGTAGCCAAAAACATTCAGTACTTC. This encodes CASSAPTVAKNIQYF.

The CDR3 protein is CSVDGLNEQFF. In nucleotides, the CDR3 is TGCAGCGTTGACGGACTGAATGAGCAGTTCTTC. V gene TRBV29-1 combines with J gene TRBJ2-1; D may be TRBD2 (5 bases). The CDR3 sequence is 11 residues long. V was clipped by 3 bases and J by 7 bases, with 7 bases between them. Germline V lookup: CDR1 SQVTM, CDR2 ANQGSEA.

The genes are TRBV18 and TRBJ2-5, with 8 nucleotides matching TRBD2. The J call may be in error: the DNA end matches TRBJ2-7 better. The CDR3 has 16 residues. Germline assignment: CDR1 KGHSH and CDR2 LQKENI. CDR3 nucleotide sequence: TGTGCCAGCTCACCCACACTAGCGGACTACTCCTACGAGCAGTACTTC. Its translation: CASSPTLADYSYEQYF.

The chain carries TRBV7-9 and TRBJ2-7; TRBD2 aligns across 7 bases. The CDR3 loop spans 15 amino acids. The germline V gene encodes CDR1 SEHNR and CDR2 FQNEAQ (reference sequence). Trimming at V came to 6 bases and at J to 3 bases, leaving 11 bases not matched to a gene. The CDR3 sequence is CASSILSGKLYEQYF. CDR3 bases: TGTGCCAGCAGTATCCTAAGCGGGAAGCTCTACGAGCAGTACTTC.

The CDR3 DNA reads as TGTGCCAGCCTTATGGCACCTAATCAGCCCCAGCATTTT. Translation: CASLMAPNQPQHF. The chain couples TRBV18 to TRBJ1-5; D remains unclear. CDR1 KGHSH and CDR2 LQKENI come from the germline V gene. The V and J ends lost 8 bases and 4 bases respectively, with 12 bases between them. CDR3 length: 13 residues.

V is TRBV18 and J is TRBJ2-5, with 8 nucleotides matching TRBD2. V lost 1 base to trimming and J lost 0 bases; unmatched junction nucleotides: 13. From germline, CDR1 is KGHSH and CDR2 LQKENI. The CDR3 totals 19 residues. The CDR3 reads CASSPRREGSGGHQETQYF. The CDR3 DNA reads as TGTGCCAGCTCACCACGGCGAGAGGGCAGCGGGGGCCACCAAGAGACCCAGTACTTC.

The chain uses TRBV5-4 and TRBJ2-3; D is unclear. Germline CDR1 and CDR2: SGHNT and YYREEE (reference sequence). V dropped 6 bases and J dropped 6 bases, with 17 bases sitting between them. CDR3 length: 14 amino acids. The CDR3 sequence is CASTRESLSDTQYF. The CDR3 nucleotides are TGTGCCAGCACCCGCGAGTCCCTAAGCGATACGCAGTATTTT.

The J gene is TRBJ2-7, the V gene TRBV12-5; a weak D match, TRBD1 (5 bases). Germline V lookup: CDR1 LGHNT, CDR2 FRNRAP. The CDR3 totals 14 residues. V was pared by 2 bases and J by 2 bases, with 10 bases between. The CDR3 region has the DNA TGTGCTAGTGGTTTGTGGGGCGGAGCCTACGAGCAGTACTTC. It specifies CASGLWGGAYEQYF.

This chain connects TRBV5-1 to TRBJ1-1; 8 bases fit TRBD1. V dropped 5 bases and J dropped 4; count of bases not matched to a gene: 7. The CDR3 is made up of 14 amino acids. Germline V gene sequence: CDR1 SGHRS, CDR2 YFSETQ. For the CDR3, the DNA is TGCGCCAGCAGTTCAGGGGGCGTGGGCACTGAAGCTTTCTTT. It specifies CASSSGGVGTEAFF.

The chain joins TRBV9 to TRBJ2-1; no clear D gene. The V gene lost 0 bases and the J gene lost 3 bases, with 10 bases spanning the gap. The CDR3 is 15 amino acids. Germline V gene lookup returns CDR1 SGDLS and CDR2 YYNGEE. The CDR3 coding sequence is TGTGCCAGCAGCGTAGCTCTGGCAGGCTACAATGAGCAGTTCTTC. Its protein product is CASSVALAGYNEQFF.

V usage is TRBV7-2 and J usage is TRBJ2-1, with D perhaps TRBD2 (5 bases). The CDR3 totals 17 residues. V lost 5 bases and J 8 bases, leaving 25 bases between the germline ends. Germline-derived CDR1 and CDR2 are SGHTA and FQGNSA. The CDR3 nucleotides read TGTGCCAGCAGCCCAAAGTCCGGACTTGGATTTACCGATGAGCAGTTCTTC. This codes for CASSPKSGLGFTDEQFF.

The chain recombines TRBV25-1 with TRBJ2-5; TRBD1 matches at 7 bases. Germline CDR1 is MGHDK and CDR2 is SYGVNS. Trimming cost V 5 bases and J 1 base; bases outside gene matches: 4. The CDR3 is made up of 14 amino acids. The CDR3 sequence is CASSKGALQETQYF. CDR3 sequence (DNA): TGTGCCAGCAGTAAGGGGGCCCTCCAAGAGACCCAGTACTTC.

The gene calls are TRBV29-1 and TRBJ2-1, with D possibly being TRBD1 (5 bases). The CDR3 is 11 amino acids. V dropped 4 bases and J dropped 8 bases, with 9 bases sitting between them. Germline V gene sequence: CDR1 SQVTM, CDR2 ANQGSEA. The CDR3 spells CSVVGAYEQFF. DNA of the CDR3: TGCAGCGTTGTAGGGGCGTATGAGCAGTTCTTC.

Concerning this clone: The sample contains more than one DNA sequence encoding this CDR3. The rearrangement joins TRBV9 to TRBJ1-1, with D tentatively TRBD1 (5 bases). Germline V CDR1 and CDR2: SGDLS, YYNGEE. The V gene lost 0 bases and the J gene lost 0 bases, with 9 bases spanning the gap. The CDR3 totals 15 residues. For the CDR3, the DNA is TGTGCCAGCAGCGTAGGCGGACAACTGAACACTGAAGCTTTCTTT. Its protein is CASSVGGQLNTEAFF.